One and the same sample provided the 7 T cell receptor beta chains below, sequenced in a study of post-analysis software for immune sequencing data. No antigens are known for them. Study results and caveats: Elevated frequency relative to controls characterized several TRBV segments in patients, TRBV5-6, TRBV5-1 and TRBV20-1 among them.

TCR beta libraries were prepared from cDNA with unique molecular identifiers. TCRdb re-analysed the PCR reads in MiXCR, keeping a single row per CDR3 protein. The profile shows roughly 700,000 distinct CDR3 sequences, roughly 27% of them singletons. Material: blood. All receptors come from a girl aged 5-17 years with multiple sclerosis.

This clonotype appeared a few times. The CDR3: CASRTGGLGEQYF. CDR3 nucleotides: TGTGCCAGCAGGACCGGGGGGCTGGGGGAGCAGTACTTC. The genes are TRBV6-6 and TRBJ2-5; perhaps TRBD2 as D (7 bases). The CDR3 extends over 13 amino acids. Germline-derived CDR1 and CDR2 are MNHNY and SVGAGI (reference sequence). Trimming cost V 6 bases and J 11 bases, with 19 bases left between them.

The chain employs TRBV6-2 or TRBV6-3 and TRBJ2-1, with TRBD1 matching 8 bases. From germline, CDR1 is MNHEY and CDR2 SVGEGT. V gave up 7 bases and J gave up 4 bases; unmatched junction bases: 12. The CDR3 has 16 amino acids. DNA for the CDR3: TGTGCCAGCACTGGGAGGAGACAGGGGAGTTACAATGAGCAGTTCTTC. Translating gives CASTGRRQGSYNEQFF.

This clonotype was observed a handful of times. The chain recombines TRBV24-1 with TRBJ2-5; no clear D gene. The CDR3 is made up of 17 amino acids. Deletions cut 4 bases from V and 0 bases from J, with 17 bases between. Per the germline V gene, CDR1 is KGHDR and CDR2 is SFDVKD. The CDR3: CATSDSFGDLYQETQYF. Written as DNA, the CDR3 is TGTGCCACCAGTGACTCCTTTGGCGACCTGTACCAAGAGACCCAGTACTTC.

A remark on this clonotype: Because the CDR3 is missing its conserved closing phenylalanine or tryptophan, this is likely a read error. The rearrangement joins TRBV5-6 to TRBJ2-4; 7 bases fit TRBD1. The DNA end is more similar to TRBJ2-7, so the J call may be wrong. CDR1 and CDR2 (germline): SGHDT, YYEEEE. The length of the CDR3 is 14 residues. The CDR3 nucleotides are TGTGCCAGCAGCTCCTCGGACAGGTACCCCGAGCAGTACTGC. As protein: CASSSSDRYPEQYC.

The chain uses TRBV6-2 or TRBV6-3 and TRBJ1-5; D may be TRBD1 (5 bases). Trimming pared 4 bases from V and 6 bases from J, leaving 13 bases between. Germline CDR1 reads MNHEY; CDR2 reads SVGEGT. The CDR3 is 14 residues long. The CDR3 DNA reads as TGTGCCAGCAGTTTGGGGGGGTTTGGTCAGCCCCAGCATTTT. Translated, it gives CASSLGGFGQPQHF.

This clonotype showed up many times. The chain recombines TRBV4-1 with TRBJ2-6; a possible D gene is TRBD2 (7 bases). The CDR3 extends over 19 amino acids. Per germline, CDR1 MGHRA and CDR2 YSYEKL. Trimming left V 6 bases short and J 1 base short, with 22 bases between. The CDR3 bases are TGCGCCAGCAGTATCCGGCGGGGGCCAAGTCAGTCTGGGGCCAACGTCCTGACTTTC. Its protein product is CASSIRRGPSQSGANVLTF.

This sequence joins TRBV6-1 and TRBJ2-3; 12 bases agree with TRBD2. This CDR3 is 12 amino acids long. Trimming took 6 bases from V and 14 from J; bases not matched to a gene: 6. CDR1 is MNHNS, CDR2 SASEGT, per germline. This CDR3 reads CASSELAGGTYF. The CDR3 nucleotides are TGTGCCAGCAGCGAACTAGCGGGGGGAACGTATTTT.